The 5 T cell receptor beta chains below all came from one sample that was sequenced in a study of immune heterogeneity within non-small cell lung tumors. Template was bulk tumor genomic DNA, approximately 600 ng per sample. Surgery yielded several widely spaced biopsies per primary tumor. Their non-small cell lung cancer was newly diagnosed and untreated, and the patients underwent curative surgery. Using 32 V and 13 J primers, multiplex PCR amplified TCR beta CDR3. TCRdb re-analysed the multiplex PCR reads in MiXCR, keeping a single row per CDR3 protein. This repertoire shows 2,500 to 3,000 distinct CDR3 sequences, about 27% found once; its top ten account for roughly 32%. Input material: lung tumor tissue. These receptors originate from a middle-aged man with non-small cell lung cancer.

Remarks on this clonotype: Sequence at one end of the junction differs from germline and may be a read error. V is TRBV6-1 and J is TRBJ2-2, with D possibly TRBD1 on 6 matching bases. The CDR3 runs to 13 residues. Germline assignment: CDR1 MNHNS and CDR2 SASEGT. The chain's CDR3 is CASIHQGTGEPFF. As DNA, the CDR3 is TGTGCCAGCATTCACCAGGGGACCGGGGAGCCGTTTTTT.

By sample share, this clonotype is large. The rearrangement links TRBV2 to TRBJ2-5; D call uncertain. Germline loops: CDR1 SNHLY, CDR2 FYNNEI. V lost 6 bases, J lost 5 bases, and 7 bases lay in between. The length of the CDR3 is 11 residues. The CDR3 sequence is CASSPRETQYF. The CDR3 DNA reads as TGTGCCAGCAGCCCAAGGGAGACCCAGTACTTC.

The chain carries TRBV25-1 and TRBJ1-2; a weak D match, TRBD1 (5 bases). Germline assignment: CDR1 MGHDK and CDR2 SYGVNS. V lost 6 bases and J lost 4, with 12 bases in between. CDR3 length: 13 residues. The CDR3 coding sequence is TGTGCCAGCAGCCGGGGGGAGGGCTATGGCTACACCTTC. Translating gives CASSRGEGYGYTF.

About this clonotype: A single base separates this from a much larger clone, so it may be a read error. This chain links TRBV7-9 with TRBJ1-2; maybe TRBD1 (6 bases). The V end was cut by 6 bases, the J end by 2 bases, with 16 bases between. Germline values: CDR1 SEHNR, CDR2 FQNEAQ (reference sequence). There are 15 residues in the CDR3. Here the CDR3 reads CASRGGGGANYGYTF. The CDR3 DNA reads TGTGCCAGCAGAGGGGGGGGGGGCGCCAACTATGGCTACACCTTC.

The V call is TRBV10-1, the J call TRBJ2-3; the D gene is possibly TRBD2 (6 bases). CDR3 length: 18 amino acids. Germline CDR1 is WNHNN and CDR2 is SYGVQD (reference sequence). Trimming removed 3 bases at V and 0 bases at J, with 19 bases between. This CDR3 is CASSEIISGNPSTDTQYF. The CDR3 nucleotides are TGCGCCAGCAGTGAAATAATTAGCGGAAATCCTAGCACAGATACGCAGTATTTT.